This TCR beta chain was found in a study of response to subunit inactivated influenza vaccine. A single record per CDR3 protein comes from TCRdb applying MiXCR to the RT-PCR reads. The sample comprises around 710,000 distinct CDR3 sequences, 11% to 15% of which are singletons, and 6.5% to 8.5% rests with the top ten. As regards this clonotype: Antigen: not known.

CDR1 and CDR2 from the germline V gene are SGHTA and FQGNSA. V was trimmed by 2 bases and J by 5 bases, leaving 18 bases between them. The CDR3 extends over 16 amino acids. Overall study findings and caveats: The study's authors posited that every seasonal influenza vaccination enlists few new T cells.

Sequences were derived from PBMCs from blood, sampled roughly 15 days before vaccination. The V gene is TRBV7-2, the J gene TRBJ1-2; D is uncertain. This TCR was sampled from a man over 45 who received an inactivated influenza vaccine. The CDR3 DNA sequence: TGTGCCAGCAGCTTATCCTTTCAAACATCTTCATATGGCTACACCTTC. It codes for CASSLSFQTSSYGYTF.